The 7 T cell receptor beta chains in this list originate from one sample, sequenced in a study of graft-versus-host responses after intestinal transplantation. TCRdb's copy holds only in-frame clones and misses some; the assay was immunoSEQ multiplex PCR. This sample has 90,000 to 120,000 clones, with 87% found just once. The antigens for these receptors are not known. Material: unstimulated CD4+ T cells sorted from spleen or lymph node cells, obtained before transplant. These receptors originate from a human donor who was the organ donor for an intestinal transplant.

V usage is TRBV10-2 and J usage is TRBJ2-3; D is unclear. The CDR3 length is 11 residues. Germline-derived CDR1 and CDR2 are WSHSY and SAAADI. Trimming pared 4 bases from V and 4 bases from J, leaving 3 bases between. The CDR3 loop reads CASSVSDTQYF. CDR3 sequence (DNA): TGCGCCAGCAGTGTTTCAGATACGCAGTATTTT.

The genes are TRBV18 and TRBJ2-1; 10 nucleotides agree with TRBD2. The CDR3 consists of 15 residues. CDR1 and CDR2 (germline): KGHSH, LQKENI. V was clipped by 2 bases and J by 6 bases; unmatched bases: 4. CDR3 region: CASSPILAGSNEQFF. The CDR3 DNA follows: TGTGCCAGCTCACCAATACTAGCGGGAAGCAATGAGCAGTTCTTC.

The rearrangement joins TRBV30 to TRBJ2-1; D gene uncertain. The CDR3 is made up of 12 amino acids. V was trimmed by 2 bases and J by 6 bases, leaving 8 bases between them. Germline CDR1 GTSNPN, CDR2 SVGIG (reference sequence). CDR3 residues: CAWSLSVNEQFF. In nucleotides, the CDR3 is TGTGCCTGGAGTTTGTCGGTCAATGAGCAGTTCTTC.

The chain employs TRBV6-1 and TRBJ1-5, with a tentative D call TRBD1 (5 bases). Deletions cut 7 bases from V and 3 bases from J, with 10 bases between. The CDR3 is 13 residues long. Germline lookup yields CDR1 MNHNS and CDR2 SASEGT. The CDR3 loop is CASMQGANQPQHF. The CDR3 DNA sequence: TGTGCCAGCATGCAGGGAGCCAATCAGCCCCAGCATTTT.

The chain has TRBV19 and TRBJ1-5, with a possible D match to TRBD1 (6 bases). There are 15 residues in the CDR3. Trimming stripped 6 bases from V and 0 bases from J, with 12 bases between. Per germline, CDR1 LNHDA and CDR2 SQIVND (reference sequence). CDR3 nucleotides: TGTGCCAGTAGGCAAGACAGGCGTAGCAATCAGCCCCAGCATTTT. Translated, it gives CASRQDRRSNQPQHF.

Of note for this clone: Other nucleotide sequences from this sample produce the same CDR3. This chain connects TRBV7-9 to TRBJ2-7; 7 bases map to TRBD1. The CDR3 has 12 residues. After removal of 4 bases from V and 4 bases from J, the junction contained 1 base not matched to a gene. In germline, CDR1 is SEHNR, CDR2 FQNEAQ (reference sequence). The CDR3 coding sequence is TGTGCCAGCAGCTCACAGGGGTACGAGCAGTACTTC. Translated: CASSSQGYEQYF.

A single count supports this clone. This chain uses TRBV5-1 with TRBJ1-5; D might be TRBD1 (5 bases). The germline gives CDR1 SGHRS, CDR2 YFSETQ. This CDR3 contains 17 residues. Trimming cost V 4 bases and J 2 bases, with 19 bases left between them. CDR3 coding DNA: TGCGCCAGCAGCCCAACCCCGCGGGGGGGAGGCAATCAGCCCCAGCATTTT. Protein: CASSPTPRGGGNQPQHF.